This is a list of T cell receptor beta chains from one sample in a study of technical replicates of blood from a few donors. Produced via immunoSEQ multiplex PCR; TCRdb's table is partial and in-frame only. The sample has around 76,000 clones; 75% to 95% are singletons. Sequenced material: T cells isolated from PBMCs. These receptors were taken from a human donor in good health. Both conserved end residues are part of each CDR3.

CDR3 | J | V
CASLGETGELFF | TRBJ2-2 | TRBV6-5
CASSQDRGAGGPNEQFF | TRBJ2-1 | TRBV4-1
CASSYSTVDSYGYTF | TRBJ1-2 | TRBV6-5
CASSLSGSTEAFF | TRBJ1-1 | TRBV7-6
CASSVARKGQVSSNQPQHF | TRBJ1-5 | TRBV9
CASSYSAANYGYTF | TRBJ1-2 | TRBV6-5
CASSPTDRYNEKLFF | TRBJ1-4 | TRBV19
CASSLALGAPIPYNEQFF | TRBJ2-1 | TRBV27
CASSLGGRDQPQHF | TRBJ1-5 | TRBV18
CASTGQGRNRGNQPQHF | TRBJ1-5 | TRBV11-3
CASSLNRDSSYNEQFF | TRBJ2-1 | TRBV5-1
CASSVGSANTGELFF | TRBJ2-2 | TRBV9
CASTNLAGGLTDTQYF | TRBJ2-3 | TRBV13
CASSLHLGGENNEQFF | TRBJ2-1 | TRBV18
CASSQDQGYSNQPQHF | TRBJ1-5 | TRBV4-1
CASRTTSTWTGANEQFF | TRBJ2-1 | TRBV11-2
CASSYQGGRWYF | TRBJ2-4 | TRBV6-5
CAWSGGGGYTF | TRBJ1-2 | TRBV30
CASSFRGGLAGPNEQFF | TRBJ2-1 | TRBV5-1
CATSRERLDFYEQYF | TRBJ2-7 | TRBV15
CASSLLPPAVAGGRYNEQFF | TRBJ2-1 | TRBV11-3
CSVSTPGQATYEQYF | TRBJ2-7 | TRBV29-1